This entry concerns a single TCR beta chain. There is no known antigen for this receptor. The input lacks base qualities; no much larger clone sits a single base away. The data derive from a study of STAT5B mutations in CD4+ large granular lymphocyte leukemia (dated by TCRdb to between 2021 and 2024). Background on the whole study: Among the healthy controls, the CDR3 'QG' motif was associated with a particular HLA allele. The study compared the TCRbeta repertoires of patients with CD4+ T-cell large granular lymphocyte leukemia against the TCRbeta repertoires of healthy blood donors. The purity of purified fractions was confirmed by flow cytometry on FACSCanto II or FACSVerse to exceed 95% among lymphocytes.

TCRbeta rearrangements were sequenced from genomic DNA using the immunoSEQ assay at survey resolution. On the study's bioinformatics: In the TCR sequencing data, the lowest productive clonotype frequency that could be detected was 2.59 x 10-5. Only productive TCRbeta rearrangements, defined as complete and in-frame sequences, were included in the analyses. Simpson clonality, calculated in the immunoSEQ Analyzer version 3.0, was used as the measure of sample clonality. Based on frequency, clones were grouped as very rare, small, medium, large (1-20%) or hyperexpanded (>20%). Generation probabilities were estimated with OLGA 1.2.3, V-gene circos plots were made with VDJtools, specificities were looked up in VDJdb, and CDR3 motifs were identified with GLIPH. TCRdb stores this immuneACCESS table with in-frame sequences only. Part of the clones is absent; in the studies checked, under half of the shortfall reflects unresolved V genes, and no reason is known for the rest. D and trimming were read from the DNA, whereas the V and J calls and clone size are those reported in that table. The sample has about 33,000 clones on record, about 85% of them singletons. The ten largest make up around 3.3% of the sample.

The research as a whole found: Each patient's main leukemic clonotypes were private, but around 25% of these clonotypes showed up at low frequency in the non-leukemic repertoires of other patients. Data were not HLA-matched; higher clonality in CD4+ versus CD8+ T-LGLL could reflect the relatively small sample size. Enrichment of TRBV06-family usage was observed among the top patient clones (8/27) relative to healthy controls (2/35). Greater clonality appeared to be present in CD4-sorted patient repertoires than in healthy CD4+ repertoires, and the difference was retained after the putative leukemic clones were removed.

The healthy controls were a few dozen blood donors, and the buffy coats of these donors were supplied by the Finnish Red Cross blood service. All TCR-sequenced material derived from peripheral blood: patient blood samples and healthy donor buffy coats. Ficoll-Hypaque gradient centrifugation was used to isolate peripheral blood mononuclear cells. Magnetic purification was used to isolate CD4+ cells from the buffy coats of the healthy controls. The Gentra Puregene Cell and Tissue kit was used to extract genomic DNA, and a Qubit 2.0 fluorometer was used to measure the amount of genomic DNA. The trim is 6 bases for V and 5 bases for J, with a gap of 17 bases between the germline ends. The CDR3 runs 15 residues from the cysteine to the phenylalanine. Only CDR3 DNA remains: 45 bases, in frame from the first base. CDR1 and CDR2 were assigned from the germline V gene as KGHSH and LQKENI.

The sample comprised CD4+ T cells from blood buffy coats. The clonotype was recovered from a human donor in good health. The chain links TRBV18 with TRBJ2-1; the D region possibly corresponds to TRBD1 (6 bases align). The CDR3 amino acid sequence is: CASSLRGTYHNEQFF. The DNA sequence reads TGTGCCAGCTCCCTCCGTGGGACATACCACAATGAGCAGTTCTTC.